The rows below give T cell receptor beta chains drawn from one sample of a study of spatial heterogeneity in lung cancer. TCRdb independently ran MiXCR on the 5' RACE reads; one entry per CDR3 protein. The table has tens of thousands of distinct CDR3 sequences, 6% to 7.5% seen once; the top ten hold around two fifths. The starting material was PBMCs, obtained at surgery. These receptors were taken from a female donor with early-stage non-small cell lung cancer. Each CDR3 is given with its conserved first and last residue.

j_call v_call cdr3_aa
TRBJ2-5 TRBV29-1 CSVAGPQETQYF
TRBJ1-5 TRBV5-1 CASSLESGQFLQPQHF
TRBJ2-3 TRBV4-3 CAISHVLAGTDTQYF
TRBJ2-3 TRBV4-1 CASSRRTLAGGTDTQYF
TRBJ2-7 TRBV28 CASRLGPYEQYF
TRBJ2-3 TRBV27 CASSEFDTQYF
TRBJ2-7 TRBV19 CASSNPGAEQYF
TRBJ2-3 TRBV4-1 CAQTGWGRRLGQYF
TRBJ2-2 TRBV10-3 CAISARGPNTGELFF
TRBJ1-2 TRBV20-1 CSAREQGAFGGYTF
TRBJ2-7 TRBV24-1 CAIASITSYEQYF
TRBJ1-2 TRBV7-9 CASSLEDSDYGYTF
TRBJ2-7 TRBV20-1 CSARDLGKGVYEQYF
TRBJ1-2 TRBV14 CASSPNRAPGGYTF
TRBJ2-6 TRBV20-1 CSARRQGAGANVLTF
TRBJ2-5 TRBV6-2/TRBV6-3 CASSKLAAETQYF
TRBJ1-1 TRBV25-1 CASGRSNTEAFF
TRBJ1-6 TRBV7-2 CASSNRLGDSPLHF
TRBJ2-3 TRBV9 CASSGPKGRTQYF
TRBJ2-5 TRBV28 CASSSPSTVLETQYF
TRBJ1-1 TRBV3-1 CASSQDLGGVSTEAFF
TRBJ2-1 TRBV7-7 CASSLSGGANEQFF
TRBJ2-1 TRBV12-3/TRBV12-4 CASSLDGSYNEQFF
TRBJ2-5 TRBV3-1 CASSQMAGETQYF
TRBJ2-7 TRBV6-5 CASSIRGPYEQYF
TRBJ1-5 TRBV4-1 CASSQQTGFSNQPQHF
TRBJ1-1 TRBV28 CASSSAPRGDTEAFF
TRBJ1-2 TRBV6-1 CASSGGYSDGYTF
TRBJ1-1 TRBV5-6 CASSLEFTGSTEAFF
TRBJ1-5 TRBV28 CASSSGNPNQPRHF
TRBJ1-2 TRBV7-2 CASRLAGVINYGYTF
TRBJ2-1 TRBV7-6 CASRGPKSEQRDSNEQFF